This T cell receptor (beta chain) emerged from a study of blood T cell repertoires in COVID-19. Study details: Sites in the United States, Italy and Spain provided acute and convalescent COVID-19 samples. From T cells, B-cell-depleted T cells, or PBMCs came the material, which was cDNA or gDNA.

Germline V lookup: CDR1 WNHNN, CDR2 SYGVQD (reference sequence). The CDR3 contains 18 residues. V lost 3 bases and J lost 3; bases outside the gene matches: 10. Original data processing: Reference gene primer amplification in the assay estimated nucleated cell counts. Using immunoSEQ multiplex PCR, the repertoire was profiled, and TCRdb retains in-frame clones only, with some absent. V, J and clone size were drawn from that table, and D and trimming were deduced from the DNA. In the table there are fewer than 300,000 clones, 86% of which are singletons. The TCR sequence derives from a middle-aged man who had recovered from COVID-19. The rearrangement joins TRBV10-1 to TRBJ2-3; 12 bases line up with TRBD2. Sequences were obtained from peripheral blood. The CDR3 loop reads CASSEPAKTSGGTDTQYF. Here the CDR3 DNA reads TGCGCCAGCAGTGAACCTGCCAAGACTAGCGGGGGAACAGATACGCAGTATTTT.